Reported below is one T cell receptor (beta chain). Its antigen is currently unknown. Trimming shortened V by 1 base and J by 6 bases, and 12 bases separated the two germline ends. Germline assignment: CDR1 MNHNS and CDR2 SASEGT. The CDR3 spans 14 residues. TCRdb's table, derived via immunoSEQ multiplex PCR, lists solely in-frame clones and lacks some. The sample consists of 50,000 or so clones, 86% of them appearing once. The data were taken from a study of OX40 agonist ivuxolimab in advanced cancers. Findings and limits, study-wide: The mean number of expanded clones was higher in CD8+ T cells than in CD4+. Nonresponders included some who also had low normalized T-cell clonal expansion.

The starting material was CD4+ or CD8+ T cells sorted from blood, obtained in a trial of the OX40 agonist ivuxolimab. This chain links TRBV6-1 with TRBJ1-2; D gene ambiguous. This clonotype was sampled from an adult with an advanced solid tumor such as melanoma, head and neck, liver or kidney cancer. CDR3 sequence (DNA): TGTGCCAGCAGTGAAGACAGAATAAGGGATGGCTACACCTTC. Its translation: CASSEDRIRDGYTF.